The entry below describes one TCR beta chain. Its antigen remains unidentified. This sample was included in a study of T cell responses to AZD1222 COVID-19 vaccine. Data came from immunoSEQ multiplex PCR; TCRdb stores just in-frame clones and leaves some out. The sample records about 130,000 clones, just over 85% being singletons. Trimming removed 5 bases at V and 0 bases at J, with 11 bases between. This CDR3 contains 15 residues. Per the germline V gene, CDR1 is SGHTA and CDR2 is FQGNSA. Study outcomes and limitations: Two doses of AZD1222 preceded a rise in Spike-specific TCR breadth and depth. Across the whole spike, CD4 TCRs peaked at regions 160-218 and 743-854. It was only after the peak T cell response that any repertoires were sampled.

The sequence derives from an adult in good health. The chain employs TRBV7-2 and TRBJ2-4; D unresolved. The source material was peripheral blood, sampled on day 0 of AZD1222 vaccination. The CDR3 region has the DNA TGTGCCAGCAGCCTACCGACTCTAGCCAAAAACATTCAGTACTTC. Residues: CASSLPTLAKNIQYF.